This T cell receptor (beta chain) was observed in a study of PD-L1 blockade in urothelial cancer. Sequenced by immunoSEQ multiplex PCR; TCRdb stores in-frame clones only, minus some. Of approximately 38,000 clones listed, about 86% are singletons. Specified time point: peripheral blood 6 weeks after treatment start. Trimming removed 5 bases at V and 1 base at J, with 8 bases between. Germline V CDR1 and CDR2: SQVTM, ANQGSEA. The CDR3 extends over 12 amino acids. The sample here was PBMCs, taken around atezolizumab (anti-PD-L1) treatment. This sequence joins TRBV29-1 and TRBJ1-1; no clear D. The receptor was derived from a man in his 60s with urothelial cancer. CDR3 DNA sequence: TGCAGCGTTACAATTTCGAACACTGAAGCTTTCTTT. It encodes CSVTISNTEAFF.